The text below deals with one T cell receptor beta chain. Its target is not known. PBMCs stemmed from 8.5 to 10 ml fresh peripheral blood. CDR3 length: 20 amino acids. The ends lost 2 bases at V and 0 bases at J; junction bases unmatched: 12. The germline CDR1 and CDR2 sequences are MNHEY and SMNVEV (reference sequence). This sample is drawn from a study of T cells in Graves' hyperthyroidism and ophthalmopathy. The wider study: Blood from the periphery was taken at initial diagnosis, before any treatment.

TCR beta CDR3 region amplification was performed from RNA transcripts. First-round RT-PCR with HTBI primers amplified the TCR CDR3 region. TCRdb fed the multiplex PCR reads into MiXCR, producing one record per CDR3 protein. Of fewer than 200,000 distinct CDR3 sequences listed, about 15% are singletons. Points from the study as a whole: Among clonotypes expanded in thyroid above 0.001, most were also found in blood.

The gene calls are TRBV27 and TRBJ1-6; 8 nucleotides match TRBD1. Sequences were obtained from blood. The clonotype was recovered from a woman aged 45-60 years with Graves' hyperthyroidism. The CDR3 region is CASSLTRPDRVSSYNSPLHF. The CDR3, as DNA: TGTGCCAGCAGTTTAACCCGACCGGACAGGGTGAGCTCCTATAATTCACCCCTCCACTTT.